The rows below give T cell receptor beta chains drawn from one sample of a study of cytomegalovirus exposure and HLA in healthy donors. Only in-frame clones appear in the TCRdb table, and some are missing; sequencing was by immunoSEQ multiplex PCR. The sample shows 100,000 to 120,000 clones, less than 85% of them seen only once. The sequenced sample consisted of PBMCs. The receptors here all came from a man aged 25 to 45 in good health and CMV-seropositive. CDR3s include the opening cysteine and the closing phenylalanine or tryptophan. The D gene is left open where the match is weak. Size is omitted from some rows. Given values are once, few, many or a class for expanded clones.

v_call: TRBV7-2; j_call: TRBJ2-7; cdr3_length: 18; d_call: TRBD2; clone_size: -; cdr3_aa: CASSFLLSGGASSYEQYF; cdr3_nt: TGTGCCAGCAGCTTCCTCCTAAGCGGGGGGGCGAGCTCCTACGAGCAGTACTTC
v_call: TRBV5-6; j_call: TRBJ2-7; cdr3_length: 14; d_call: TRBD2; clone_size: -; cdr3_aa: CASTVASGSYEQYF; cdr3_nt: TGTGCCAGCACCGTCGCTAGCGGGTCCTACGAGCAGTACTTC
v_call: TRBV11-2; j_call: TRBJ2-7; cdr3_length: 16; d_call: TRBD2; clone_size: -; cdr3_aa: CASSLTSGGDPFEQYF; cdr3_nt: TGTGCCAGCAGCTTGACTAGCGGGGGTGACCCCTTCGAGCAGTACTTC
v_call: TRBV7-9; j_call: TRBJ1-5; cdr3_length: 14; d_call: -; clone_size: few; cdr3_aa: CASSRGQIDQPQHF; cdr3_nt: TGTGCCAGCAGCCGGGGTCAGATTGATCAACCCCAGCATTTT
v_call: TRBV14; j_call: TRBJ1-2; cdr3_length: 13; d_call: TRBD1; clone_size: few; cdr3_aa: CASSQKDRVRYTF; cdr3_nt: TGTGCCAGCAGCCAGAAAGACAGGGTTCGCTACACCTTC
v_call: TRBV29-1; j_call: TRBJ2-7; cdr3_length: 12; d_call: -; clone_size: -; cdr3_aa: CSVEVTDYEQYF; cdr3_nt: TGCAGCGTTGAAGTGACAGACTACGAGCAGTACTTC
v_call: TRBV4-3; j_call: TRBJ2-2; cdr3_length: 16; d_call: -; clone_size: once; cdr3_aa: CASSQDRGENTGELFF; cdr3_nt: TGCGCCAGCAGCCAAGACAGGGGCGAAAACACCGGGGAGCTGTTTTTT
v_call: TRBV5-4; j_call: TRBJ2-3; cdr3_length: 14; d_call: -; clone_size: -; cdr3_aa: CASNWGGPTDTQYF; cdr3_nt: TGTGCCAGCAATTGGGGGGGGCCGACAGATACGCAGTATTTT
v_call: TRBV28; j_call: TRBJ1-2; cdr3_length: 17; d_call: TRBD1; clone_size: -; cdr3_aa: CASSPSGTAGLGYGYTF; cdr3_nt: TGTGCCAGCAGCCCCTCCGGGACAGCGGGCCTGGGCTATGGCTACACCTTC
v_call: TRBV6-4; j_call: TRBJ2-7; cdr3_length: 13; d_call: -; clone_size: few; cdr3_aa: CASRPTGYYEQYF; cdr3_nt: TGTGCCAGCAGGCCCACAGGGTACTACGAGCAGTACTTC
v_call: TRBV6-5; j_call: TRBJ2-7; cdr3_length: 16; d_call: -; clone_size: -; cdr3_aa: CASSYSTAGAGYEQYF; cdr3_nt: TGTGCCAGCAGTTACTCGACTGCGGGGGCTGGTTACGAGCAGTACTTC
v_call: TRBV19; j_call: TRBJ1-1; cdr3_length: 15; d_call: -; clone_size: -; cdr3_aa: CASSIDGARNTEAFF; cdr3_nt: TGTGCCAGTAGTATAGATGGGGCGCGGAACACTGAAGCTTTCTTT
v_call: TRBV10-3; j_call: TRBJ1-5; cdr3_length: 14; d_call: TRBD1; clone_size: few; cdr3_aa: CAISPTGLNRAQHF; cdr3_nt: TGTGCCATCAGTCCGACAGGGTTGAATAGGGCCCAGCATTTT
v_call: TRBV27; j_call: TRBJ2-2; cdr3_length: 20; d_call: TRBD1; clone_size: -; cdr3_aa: CASSSTTPGTGGAGTGELFF; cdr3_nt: TGTGCCAGCAGTTCTACCACCCCCGGGACAGGGGGCGCGGGGACCGGGGAGCTGTTTTTT
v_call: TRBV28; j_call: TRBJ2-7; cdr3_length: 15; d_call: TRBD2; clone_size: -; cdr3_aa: CASSLWASGGFGEYF; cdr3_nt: TGTGCCAGCAGTTTATGGGCTAGCGGGGGCTTTGGGGAGTACTTC
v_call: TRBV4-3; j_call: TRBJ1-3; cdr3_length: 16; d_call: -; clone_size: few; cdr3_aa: CASSQGHHRVGNTIYF; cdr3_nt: TGCGCCAGCAGCCAAGGGCACCACAGGGTTGGAAACACCATATATTTT
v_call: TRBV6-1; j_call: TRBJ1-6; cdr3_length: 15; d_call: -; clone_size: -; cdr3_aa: CASSEFEGENSPLHF; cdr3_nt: TGTGCCAGCAGTGAATTCGAAGGGGAAAATTCACCCCTCCACTTT
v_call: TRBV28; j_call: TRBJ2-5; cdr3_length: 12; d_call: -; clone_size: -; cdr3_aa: CASSDNLATQYF; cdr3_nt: TGTGCCAGCAGCGACAACCTGGCGACCCAGTACTTC
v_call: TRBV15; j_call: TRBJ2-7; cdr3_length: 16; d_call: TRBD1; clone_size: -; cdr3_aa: CATCREGTGVNYEQYF; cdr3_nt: TGTGCCACCTGCAGAGAGGGGACAGGGGTGAACTACGAGCAGTACTTC
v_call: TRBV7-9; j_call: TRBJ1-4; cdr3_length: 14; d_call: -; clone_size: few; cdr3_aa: CASRPRDGSEKLFF; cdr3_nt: TGTGCCAGCCGCCCCCGGGACGGGAGTGAAAAACTGTTTTTT
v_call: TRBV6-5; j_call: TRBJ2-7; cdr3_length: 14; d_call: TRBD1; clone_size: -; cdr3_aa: CASSRTGGLYEQYF; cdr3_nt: TGTGCCAGCAGTCGGACAGGGGGACTATACGAGCAGTACTTC
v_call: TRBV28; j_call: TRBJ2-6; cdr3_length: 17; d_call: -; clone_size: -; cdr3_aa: CASSSGQSDSGANVLTF; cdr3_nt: TGTGCCAGCAGCTCTGGACAGTCAGACTCTGGGGCCAACGTCCTGACTTTC